Listed here are 20 T cell receptor beta chains from one sample, sequenced in a study of CD8 T cells in Susac syndrome. Random hexamers were used to reverse transcribe about 0.45 to 1 ug of RNA. In TCRdb, the immunoSEQ multiplex PCR reads were re-called with MiXCR into one record per CDR3 protein. The repertoire has some 200,000 distinct CDR3 sequences, approximately 95% of them found once; the top ten carry 0.098%. The sample taken for sequencing was CD4+ T cells from PBMCs. These receptors originate from a human donor with Susac syndrome.

The rearrangement links TRBV5-1 to TRBJ1-2; TRBD1 aligns across 7 bases. There are 15 residues in the CDR3. After removal of 0 bases from V and 4 bases from J, the junction contained 6 bases not matched to a gene. Germline CDR1 reads SGHRS; CDR2 reads YFSETQ. CDR3: CASSLGTGESYGYTF. The CDR3 bases are TGCGCCAGCAGCTTGGGGACAGGAGAGAGCTATGGCTACACCTTC.

The rearrangement joins TRBV19 to TRBJ2-5; no firm D call. There are 13 residues in the CDR3. CDR1 LNHDA and CDR2 SQIVND come from the germline V gene (reference sequence). V gave up 5 bases and J gave up 1 base, with 8 bases separating them. This chain's CDR3 is CASSWAFQETQYF. CDR3 bases: TGTGCCAGTAGTTGGGCCTTCCAAGAGACCCAGTACTTC.

In DNA form, the CDR3 reads TGTGCCAGCAGGAGACAGGGGACGGAGAGCTCACCCCTCCACTTT. Translation gives CASRRQGTESSPLHF. The chain links TRBV6-2 or TRBV6-3 to TRBJ1-6, with 8 bases aligning to TRBD1. This CDR3 has 15 residues. The V segment lost 6 bases and the J segment 10 bases; nucleotides outside the gene matches: 11. The V gene's germline CDR1 is MNHEY and CDR2 SVGEGT.

The chain has TRBV7-3 and TRBJ2-2; TRBD1 might be the D (6 bases). The length of the CDR3 is 13 residues. The V end was cut by 5 bases, the J end by 11 bases, with 15 bases between. Germline V lookup: CDR1 SGHTA, CDR2 FQGTGA. CDR3 nucleotide sequence: TGTGCCAGCAGCCCCGGACAGCGAGGAGAGCTGTTTTTT. Translation: CASSPGQRGELFF.

The count of this clonotype is one. The V gene is TRBV5-1, the J gene TRBJ2-6; unclear D gene. The ends were cut back, 0 bases at V and 0 bases at J, with 4 bases in the middle. Germline values: CDR1 SGHRS, CDR2 YFSETQ. The CDR3 is 15 amino acids. The CDR3 protein is CASSLAISGANVLTF. CDR3 DNA: TGCGCCAGCAGCTTGGCCATCTCTGGGGCCAACGTCCTGACTTTC.

The V gene is TRBV30, the J gene TRBJ1-2; D is possibly TRBD1 (6 bases). This CDR3 has 15 amino acids. CDR1 GTSNPN and CDR2 SVGIG come from the germline V gene (reference sequence). Trimming took 3 bases from V and 1 from J, leaving 15 bases between them. The DNA for the CDR3 is TGTGCCTGGAGCGATGACAGGCCGGATAACTATGGCTACACCTTC. Protein sequence: CAWSDDRPDNYGYTF.

The chain is built from TRBV14 and TRBJ2-3, with D possibly being TRBD2 (5 bases). With 1 base removed from V and 2 bases from J, the gap between germline ends came to 13 bases. Looked up from germline, CDR1 is SGHDN and CDR2 is FVKESK. CDR3 size: 16 residues. The chain's CDR3 is CASSQGFEGNTDTQYF. CDR3 DNA: TGTGCCAGCAGCCAAGGGTTCGAGGGCAACACAGATACGCAGTATTTT.

V gene TRBV2 combines with J gene TRBJ2-7; possible D gene TRBD2, 6 bases. This CDR3 contains 12 residues. The germline V and J ends were trimmed by 7 bases and 6 bases, with 13 bases remaining between them. The germline gives CDR1 SNHLY, CDR2 FYNNEI. CDR3 coding DNA: TGTGCCAGCACCGGACTATCTACCGAGCAGTACTTC. This sequence encodes CASTGLSTEQYF. Based on the CDR3 plus reference TRBV2 and TRBJ2-7, the full variable domain is EPEVTQTPSHQVTQMGQEVILRCVPISNHLYFYWYRQILGQKVEFLVSFYNNEISEKSEIFDDQFSVERPDGSNFTLKIRSTKLEDSAMYFCASTGLSTEQYFGPGTRLTVT.

This sequence joins TRBV7-2 and TRBJ2-1, with a weak D call TRBD1 (6 bases). V lost 6 bases to trimming and J lost 5 bases, with 17 bases between them. Germline V gene lookup returns CDR1 SGHTA and CDR2 FQGNSA. The length of the CDR3 is 15 residues. CDR3: CASSAGDINDNEQFF. Here the CDR3 DNA reads TGTGCCAGCAGTGCCGGGGACATCAACGACAATGAGCAGTTCTTC.

This sequence joins TRBV29-1 and TRBJ1-4; the D gene is possibly TRBD1 (5 bases). V was cut by 4 bases and J by 5 bases, with 14 bases left in between. Germline V gene data show CDR1 as SQVTM and CDR2 as ANQGSEA. The CDR3 is 14 residues long. The CDR3 is CSVAPGSGNEKLFF. The CDR3 DNA is TGCAGCGTTGCCCCAGGGTCCGGGAATGAAAAACTGTTTTTT.

The chain recombines TRBV7-8 with TRBJ1-1, with a possible D match to TRBD1 (5 bases). The germline V gene encodes CDR1 SGHVS and CDR2 FQNEAQ. CDR3 length: 14 residues. V was cut by 7 bases and J by 1 base, with 13 bases left in between. CDR3 sequence reads: CASNLMGPNTEAFF. The DNA of the CDR3 is TGTGCCAGCAACCTCATGGGGCCGAACACTGAAGCTTTCTTT.

This chain uses TRBV29-1 with TRBJ2-7; D unclear. Trimming removed 7 bases at V and 4 bases at J, with 14 bases between. Germline-derived CDR1 and CDR2 are SQVTM and ANQGSEA. This CDR3 is built from 12 residues. Written as DNA, the CDR3 is TGCAGCGCCTTCGTCCCCCCGTACGAGCAGTACTTC. This codes for CSAFVPPYEQYF.

CDR3: CASSTKLGYEQYF. In nucleotides, the CDR3 is TGCGCCAGCAGCACCAAACTAGGGTACGAGCAGTACTTC. The chain recombines TRBV5-1 with TRBJ2-7; possibly TRBD2 for D (5 bases). CDR1 and CDR2 (germline): SGHRS, YFSETQ. The CDR3 covers 13 residues. V lost 4 bases and J 4 bases, leaving 12 bases between the germline ends.

The CDR3: CAWSFRASIQYF. In DNA, the CDR3 is TGTGCCTGGAGCTTTAGGGCCAGCATCCAGTACTTC. This chain links TRBV30 with TRBJ2-5; D is ambiguous. The CDR3 length is 12 residues. Trimming removed 3 bases at V and 10 bases at J, with 15 bases between. From germline, CDR1 is GTSNPN and CDR2 SVGIG (reference sequence).

The chain carries TRBV9 and TRBJ2-7; no definite D call. V was cut by 0 bases and J by 4 bases, with 11 bases left in between. The germline V gene has CDR1 SGDLS and CDR2 YYNGEE. The CDR3 sequence is 14 residues long. The DNA of the CDR3 is TGTGCCAGCAGCGTAGGCCCTAGAACTTACGAGCAGTACTTC. Translating it yields CASSVGPRTYEQYF. The full variable domain, in which reference TRBV9 and TRBJ2-7 provide the parts outside the CDR3, is DSGVTQTPKHLITATGQRVTLRCSPRSGDLSVYWYQQSLDQGLQFLIQYYNGEERAKGNILERFSAQQFPDLHSELNLSSLELGDSALYFCASSVGPRTYEQYFGPGTRLTVT.

This clonotype has only a few counts. This sequence joins TRBV19 and TRBJ1-5, with a tentative D call TRBD1 (5 bases). The CDR3 covers 13 residues. Trimming took off 5 bases at V and 1 base at J, with 6 bases between the two ends. Germline V CDR1 and CDR2: LNHDA, SQIVND (reference sequence). The CDR3 spells CASSGGSNQPQHF. CDR3 nucleotides: TGTGCCAGTAGTGGGGGAAGCAATCAGCCCCAGCATTTT. The variable domain in full, completed from reference TRBV19 and TRBJ1-5, reads DGGITQSPKYLFRKEGQNVTLSCEQNLNHDAMYWYRQDPGQGLRLIYYSQIVNDFQKGDIAEGYSVSREKKESFPLTVTSAQKNPTAFYLCASSGGSNQPQHFGDGTRLSIL.

This chain joins TRBV12-3 or TRBV12-4 and TRBJ2-1; either TRBD1 or TRBD2 may supply D (5 bases each). V lost 3 bases, J lost 4 bases, and 10 bases lay in between. The length of the CDR3 is 14 residues. The CDR3 spells CASSLGRTYNEQFF. CDR3 in DNA: TGTGCCAGCAGTTTGGGACGAACGTACAATGAGCAGTTCTTC.

The chain recombines TRBV2 with TRBJ2-2, with TRBD1 matching over 9 bases. Trimming at V came to 5 bases and at J to 10 bases, leaving 2 bases not matched to a gene. The CDR3 contains 12 residues. The germline CDR1 and CDR2 sequences are SNHLY and FYNNEI. The CDR3: CASSWTGEELFF. DNA for the CDR3: TGTGCCAGCAGTTGGACAGGGGAGGAGCTGTTTTTT.

The rearrangement joins TRBV20-1 to TRBJ2-7; 9 nucleotides line up with TRBD1. Germline V lookup: CDR1 DFQATT, CDR2 SNEGSKA (reference sequence). There are 14 residues in the CDR3. Trimming took 6 bases from V and 5 from J; bases not matched to a gene: 11. The CDR3 DNA is TGCAGTGCAGGGCTGGGGACAGGGTACCACGAGCAGTACTTC. It codes for CSAGLGTGYHEQYF.

The rearrangement joins TRBV23-1 to TRBJ1-2, with D unresolved. TRBV23-1 is labeled an ORF, and its function is uncertain. V lost 3 bases to trimming and J lost 3 bases, with 11 bases between them. The CDR3 contains 14 residues. CDR3 DNA sequence: TGCGCCAGCAGTCATTATTTCTTTTACTATGGCTACACCTTC. Protein sequence: CASSHYFFYYGYTF.